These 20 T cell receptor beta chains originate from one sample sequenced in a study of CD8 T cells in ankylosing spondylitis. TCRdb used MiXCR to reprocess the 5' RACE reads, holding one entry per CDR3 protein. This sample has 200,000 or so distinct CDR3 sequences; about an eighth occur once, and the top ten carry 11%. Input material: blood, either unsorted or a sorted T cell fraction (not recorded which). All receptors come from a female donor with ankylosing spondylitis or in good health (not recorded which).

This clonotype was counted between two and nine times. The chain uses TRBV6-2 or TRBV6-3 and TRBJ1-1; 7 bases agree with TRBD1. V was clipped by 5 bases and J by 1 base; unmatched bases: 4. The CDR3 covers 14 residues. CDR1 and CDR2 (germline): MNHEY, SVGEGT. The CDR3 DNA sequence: TGTGCCAGCAGTCGCCCAGGGGGGAACACTGAAGCTTTCTTT. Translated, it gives CASSRPGGNTEAFF.

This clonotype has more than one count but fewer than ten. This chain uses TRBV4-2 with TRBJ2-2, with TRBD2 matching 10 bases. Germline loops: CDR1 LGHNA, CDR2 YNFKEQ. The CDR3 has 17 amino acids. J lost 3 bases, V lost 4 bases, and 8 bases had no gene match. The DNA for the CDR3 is TGTGCCAGCAGCCGTACGCTAGCGGGAGAGGACACCGGGGAGCTGTTTTTT. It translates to CASSRTLAGEDTGELFF.

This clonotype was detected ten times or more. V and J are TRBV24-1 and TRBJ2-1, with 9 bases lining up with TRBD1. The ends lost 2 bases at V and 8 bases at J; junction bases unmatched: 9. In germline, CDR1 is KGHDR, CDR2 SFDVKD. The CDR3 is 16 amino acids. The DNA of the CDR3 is TGTGCCACCAGTGATTACGGGACAGGGCATTCCCATGAGCAGTTCTTC. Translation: CATSDYGTGHSHEQFF.

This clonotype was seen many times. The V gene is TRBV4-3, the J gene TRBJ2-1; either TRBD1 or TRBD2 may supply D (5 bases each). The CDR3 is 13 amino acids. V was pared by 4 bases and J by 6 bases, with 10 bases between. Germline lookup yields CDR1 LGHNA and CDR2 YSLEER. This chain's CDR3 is CASSRLRGNEQFF. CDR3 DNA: TGCGCCAGCAGCCGCCTGAGGGGCAATGAGCAGTTCTTC.

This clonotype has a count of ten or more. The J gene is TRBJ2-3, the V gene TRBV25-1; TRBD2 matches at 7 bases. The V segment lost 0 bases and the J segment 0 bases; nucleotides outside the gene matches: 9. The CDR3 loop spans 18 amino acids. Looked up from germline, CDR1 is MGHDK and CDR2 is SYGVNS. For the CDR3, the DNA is TGTGCCAGCAGTGAATATCACCAGAGCGGGGCTAGCACAGATACGCAGTATTTT. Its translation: CASSEYHQSGASTDTQYF.

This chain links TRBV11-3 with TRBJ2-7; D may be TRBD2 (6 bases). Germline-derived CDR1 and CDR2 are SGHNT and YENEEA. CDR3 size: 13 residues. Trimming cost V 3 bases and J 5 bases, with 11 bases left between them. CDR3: CASSLGSGDEQYF. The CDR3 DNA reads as TGTGCCAGCAGCTTGGGTTCGGGGGACGAGCAGTACTTC.

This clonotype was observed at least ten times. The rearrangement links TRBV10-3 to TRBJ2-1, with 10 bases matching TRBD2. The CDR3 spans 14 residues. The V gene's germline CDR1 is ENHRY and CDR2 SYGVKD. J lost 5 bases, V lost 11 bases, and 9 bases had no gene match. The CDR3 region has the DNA TGTGCCTCCTTCGCCGGGACTAGCGACAATGAGCAGTTCTTC. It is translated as CASFAGTSDNEQFF.

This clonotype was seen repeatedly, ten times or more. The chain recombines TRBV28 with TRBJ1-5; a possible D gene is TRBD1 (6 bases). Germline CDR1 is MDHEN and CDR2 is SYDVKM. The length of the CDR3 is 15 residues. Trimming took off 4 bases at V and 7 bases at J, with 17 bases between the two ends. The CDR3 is CASSSDPGVEQPQHF. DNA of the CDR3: TGTGCCAGCAGTTCCGATCCAGGGGTTGAGCAGCCCCAGCATTTT.

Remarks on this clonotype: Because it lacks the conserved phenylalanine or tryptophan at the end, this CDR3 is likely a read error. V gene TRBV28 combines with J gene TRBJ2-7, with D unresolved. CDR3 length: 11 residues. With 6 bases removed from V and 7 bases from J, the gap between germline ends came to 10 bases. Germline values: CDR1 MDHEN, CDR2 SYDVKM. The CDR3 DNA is TGTGCCAGCAGCTGGGATAGGGAGCAGTACCTC. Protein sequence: CASSWDREQYL.

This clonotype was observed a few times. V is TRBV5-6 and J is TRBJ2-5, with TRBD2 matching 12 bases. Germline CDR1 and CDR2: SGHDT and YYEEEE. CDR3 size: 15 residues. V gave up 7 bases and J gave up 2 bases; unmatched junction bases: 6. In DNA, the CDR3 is TGTGCCAGCCGCCGACTAGCGGGAGAACAAGAGACCCAGTACTTC. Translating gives CASRRLAGEQETQYF.

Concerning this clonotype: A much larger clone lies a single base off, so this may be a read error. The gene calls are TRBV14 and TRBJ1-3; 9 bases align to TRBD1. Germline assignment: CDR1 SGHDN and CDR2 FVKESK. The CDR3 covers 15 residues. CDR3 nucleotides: TGTACCAGCAGCCTACAGGGGGCTCGTGGAAACACCATATATTTT. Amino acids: CTSSLQGARGNTIYF.

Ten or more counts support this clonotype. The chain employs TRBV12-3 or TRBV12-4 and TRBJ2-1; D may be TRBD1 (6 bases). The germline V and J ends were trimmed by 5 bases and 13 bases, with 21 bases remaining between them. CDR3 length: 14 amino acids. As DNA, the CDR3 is TGTGCCAGCAGTACACTCTCATCTACACAGGGTCAGTTCTTC. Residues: CASSTLSSTQGQFF.

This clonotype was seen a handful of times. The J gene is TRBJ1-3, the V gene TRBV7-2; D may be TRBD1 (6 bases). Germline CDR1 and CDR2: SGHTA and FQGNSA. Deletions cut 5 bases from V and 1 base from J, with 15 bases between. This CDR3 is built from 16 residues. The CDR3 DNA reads TGTGCCAGCAGCGCGGGGGCAGCGCATTCTGGAAACACCATATATTTT. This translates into CASSAGAAHSGNTIYF.

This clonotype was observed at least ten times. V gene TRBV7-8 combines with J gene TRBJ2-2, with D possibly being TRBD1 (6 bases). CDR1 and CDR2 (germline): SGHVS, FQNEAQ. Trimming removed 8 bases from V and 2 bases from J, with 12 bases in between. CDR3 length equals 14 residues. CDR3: CASRGTPNTGELFF. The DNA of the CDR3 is TGTGCCAGCCGAGGGACACCTAACACCGGGGAGCTGTTTTTT.

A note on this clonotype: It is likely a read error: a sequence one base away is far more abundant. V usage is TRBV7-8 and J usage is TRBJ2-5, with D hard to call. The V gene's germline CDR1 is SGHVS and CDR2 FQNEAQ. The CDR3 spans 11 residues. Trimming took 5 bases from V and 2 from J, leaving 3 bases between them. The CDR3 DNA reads TGTGCCAGCAGCGAACAAGAGACCCAGTACTTC. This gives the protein CASSEQETQYF.

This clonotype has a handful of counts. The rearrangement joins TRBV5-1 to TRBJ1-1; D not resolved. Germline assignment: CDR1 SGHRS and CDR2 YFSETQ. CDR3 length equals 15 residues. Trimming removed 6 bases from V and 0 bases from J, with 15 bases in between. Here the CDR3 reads CASNPRAGMNTEAFF. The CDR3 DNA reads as TGCGCCAGCAACCCCCGGGCAGGAATGAACACTGAAGCTTTCTTT.

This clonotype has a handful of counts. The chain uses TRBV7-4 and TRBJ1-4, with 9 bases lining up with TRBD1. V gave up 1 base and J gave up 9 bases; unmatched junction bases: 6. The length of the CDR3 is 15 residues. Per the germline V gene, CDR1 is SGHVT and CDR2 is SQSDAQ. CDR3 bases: TGTGCCAGCAGCTTAGGTCCCGGGACAGGGCAAAAACTGTTTTTT. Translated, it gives CASSLGPGTGQKLFF. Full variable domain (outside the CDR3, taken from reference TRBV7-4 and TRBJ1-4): GAGVSQSPRYKVAKRGRDVALRCDSISGHVTLYWYRQTLGQGSEVLTYSQSDAQRDKSGRPSGRFSAERPERSVSTLKIQRTEQGDSAVYLCASSLGPGTGQKLFFGSGTQLSVL.

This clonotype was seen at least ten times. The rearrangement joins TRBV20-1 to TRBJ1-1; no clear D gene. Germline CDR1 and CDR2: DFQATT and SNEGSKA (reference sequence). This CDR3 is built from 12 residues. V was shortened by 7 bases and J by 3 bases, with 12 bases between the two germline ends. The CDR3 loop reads CSVPLGDTEAFF. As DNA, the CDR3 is TGCAGTGTACCCTTAGGCGACACTGAAGCTTTCTTT.

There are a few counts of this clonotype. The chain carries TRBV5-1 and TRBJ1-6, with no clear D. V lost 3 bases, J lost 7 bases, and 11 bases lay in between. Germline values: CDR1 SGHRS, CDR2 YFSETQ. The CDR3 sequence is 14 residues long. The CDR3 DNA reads TGCGCCAGCAGCTCCGACGGACCAAATTCACCCCTCCACTTT. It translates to CASSSDGPNSPLHF. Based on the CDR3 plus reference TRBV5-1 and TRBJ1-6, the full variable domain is KAGVTQTPRYLIKTRGQQVTLSCSPISGHRSVSWYQQTPGQGLQFLFEYFSETQRNKGNFPGRFSGRQFSNSRSEMNVSTLELGDSALYLCASSSDGPNSPLHFGNGTRLTVT.

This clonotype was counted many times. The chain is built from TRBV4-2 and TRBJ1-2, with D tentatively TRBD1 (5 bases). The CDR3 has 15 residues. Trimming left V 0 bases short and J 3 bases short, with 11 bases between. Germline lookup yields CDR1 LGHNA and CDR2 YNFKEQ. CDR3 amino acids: CASSQDIGGDYGYTF. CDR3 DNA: TGTGCCAGCAGCCAAGATATCGGGGGGGACTATGGCTACACCTTC.